The 25 T cell receptor beta chains in this list originate from one sample, sequenced in a study of CD8+CD57+ T cells in acquired aplastic anemia. It was genomic DNA that served as the template for profiling TCR beta VDJ and CDR3. TCRdb processed the reads anew with MiXCR; each CDR3 protein has one entry. The sample records 300,000 or so distinct CDR3 sequences, 56% being singletons. Patients selected for sequencing had displayed CD8+CD57+ cell expansion by flow cytometry. Sequencing was carried out using sorted CD4+, CD8+, or CD8+CD57+ T cells (not recorded which) from PBMCs. These receptors all come from a human donor with aplastic anemia.

The chain couples TRBV7-2 to TRBJ1-3, with a tentative D call TRBD1 (6 bases). Germline CDR1 and CDR2: SGHTA and FQGNSA. Trimming pared 5 bases from V and 4 bases from J, leaving 9 bases between. The CDR3 extends over 13 amino acids. The CDR3 DNA reads as TGTGCCAGCAGCCCTGACAGGGGAAACACCATATATTTT. Amino acid sequence: CASSPDRGNTIYF.

The chain employs TRBV29-1 and TRBJ2-7; D unresolved. Looked up from germline, CDR1 is SQVTM and CDR2 is ANQGSEA. The CDR3 is 12 residues long. Trimming left V 2 bases short and J 2 bases short, with 7 bases between. The CDR3 sequence: CSVEQETYEQYF. In nucleotides, the CDR3 is TGCAGCGTTGAACAGGAGACCTACGAGCAGTACTTC.

This clonotype was picked up a small number of times. The genes are TRBV9 and TRBJ2-1; D is unclear. Trimming left V 5 bases short and J 4 bases short, with 10 bases between. Germline V gene sequence: CDR1 SGDLS, CDR2 YYNGEE. The CDR3 totals 13 residues. The CDR3 nucleotides read TGTGCCAGCAGTCTGGGAATTTACAATGAGCAGTTCTTC. As protein: CASSLGIYNEQFF.

This chain joins TRBV7-8 and TRBJ2-7; 11 bases line up with TRBD2. Germline CDR1 SGHVS, CDR2 FQNEAQ. The junction had 12 bases not matched to a gene; V was cut back by 6 bases and J by 2 bases. The CDR3 covers 17 residues. The CDR3 protein is CASSIEASGGNPYEQYF. CDR3 in DNA: TGTGCCAGCAGTATAGAGGCTAGCGGGGGGAACCCCTACGAGCAGTACTTC.

The CDR3 bases are TGCAGTGCTGGCCGGGACCATAAAGAGACCCAGTACTTC. Encoded protein: CSAGRDHKETQYF. The rearrangement uses TRBV20-1 and TRBJ2-5; the D call may be TRBD1 or TRBD2 (5 bases each). The germline V gene encodes CDR1 DFQATT and CDR2 SNEGSKA (reference sequence). V was cut by 5 bases and J by 3 bases, with 13 bases left in between. This CDR3 spans 13 amino acids.

The V and J genes are TRBV20-1 and TRBJ1-1; 7 bases map to TRBD1. The V and J ends lost 6 bases and 7 bases, in that order; junction bases with no gene match: 5. CDR1 and CDR2 from the germline V gene are DFQATT and SNEGSKA (reference sequence). The CDR3 sequence is 11 residues long. The CDR3 DNA sequence: TGCAGTGCGAGCCAGGGGGGTGAAGCTTTCTTT. This translates into CSASQGGEAFF.

The V gene is TRBV7-8, the J gene TRBJ1-5, with unresolved D. V dropped 8 bases and J dropped 0 bases, with 11 bases sitting between them. The CDR3 has 14 residues. Germline lookup yields CDR1 SGHVS and CDR2 FQNEAQ. DNA for the CDR3: TGTGCCAGCGGGTTATCACATAGCAATCAGCCCCAGCATTTT. Amino acid sequence: CASGLSHSNQPQHF.

The chain is built from TRBV10-3 and TRBJ2-3, with unresolved D. V lost 8 bases, J lost 3 bases, and 9 bases lay in between. Germline-derived CDR1 and CDR2 are ENHRY and SYGVKD. The length of the CDR3 is 12 residues. The CDR3 DNA reads TGTGCCATCGGGATAGCTACAGATACGCAGTATTTT. Its protein product is CAIGIATDTQYF.

The V and J genes are TRBV20-1 and TRBJ2-3, with 7 positions matching TRBD2. CDR3 size: 14 residues. Looked up from germline, CDR1 is DFQATT and CDR2 is SNEGSKA (reference sequence). The V gene end was trimmed by 3 bases and the J gene end by 4 bases; junction bases not matched to a gene: 7. CDR3 nucleotides: TGCAGTGCTAGGGGGACTACATGGGCAGATACGCAGTATTTT. Its translation: CSARGTTWADTQYF.

The J gene is TRBJ1-1, the V gene TRBV6-4, with D maybe TRBD1 (6 bases). CDR1 and CDR2 (germline): MRHNA, SNTAGT. The CDR3 length is 12 residues. With 0 bases removed from V and 11 bases from J, the gap between germline ends came to 10 bases. In DNA form, the CDR3 reads TGTGCCAGCAGTGACTCAGGGGGTAAGGCTTTCTTT. The encoded protein is CASSDSGGKAFF.

This clonotype was seen only once. The rearrangement joins TRBV25-1 to TRBJ2-2; 9 bases agree with TRBD2. There are 16 residues in the CDR3. From germline, CDR1 is MGHDK and CDR2 SYGVNS. The trim removed 4 bases at V and 2 bases at J, leaving 5 bases unmatched. Here the CDR3 DNA reads TGTGCCAGCAGTGCTGCCGGGACTAGCAACACCGGGGAGCTGTTTTTT. Protein: CASSAAGTSNTGELFF.

The chain combines TRBV5-5 with TRBJ2-7; D may match TRBD1 or TRBD2 (5 bases each). CDR3 length: 14 amino acids. Between the trimmed V and J ends, which lost 2 bases and 2 bases, there was a span of 11 bases. Germline V CDR1 and CDR2: SGHKS, YYEKEE (reference sequence). The CDR3 DNA reads as TGTGCCAGCAGCTTCGGGGCCGGAACCTACGAGCAGTACTTC. Translation gives CASSFGAGTYEQYF.

V and J are TRBV12-3 or TRBV12-4 and TRBJ1-1; no clear D gene. CDR3 length equals 13 residues. With 5 bases removed from V and 6 bases from J, the gap between germline ends came to 13 bases. The CDR3 DNA is TGTGCCAGCAGTCTAAGGTCCAGGCCTGAAGCTTTCTTT. Protein sequence: CASSLRSRPEAFF.

The chain joins TRBV11-3 to TRBJ1-2; the match to TRBD1 covers 7 bases. This CDR3 comprises 15 residues. CDR1 and CDR2 from the germline V gene are SGHNT and YENEEA. The V segment lost 2 bases and the J segment 3 bases; nucleotides outside the gene matches: 6. The CDR3 protein is CASSLTAGGDYGYTF. As DNA, the CDR3 is TGTGCCAGCAGCTTAACGGCAGGGGGTGACTATGGCTACACCTTC.

This clonotype was seen at least ten times. This may come from a read error, since a much larger clone is one base off. J is TRBJ2-7 and V is TRBV29-1; D unclear. This CDR3 spans 11 amino acids. Trimming took 1 base from V and 4 from J, leaving 5 bases between them. Germline assignment: CDR1 SQVTM and CDR2 ANQGSEA. CDR3 loop: CSVEGGYEQYF. The CDR3 DNA reads as TGCAGCGTTGAAGGGGGTTACGAGCAGTACTTC.

This clonotype showed up just a few times. This chain connects TRBV2 to TRBJ2-1; no clear D gene. The ends were cut back, 7 bases at V and 6 bases at J, with 10 bases in the middle. This CDR3 is 12 amino acids long. Germline V lookup: CDR1 SNHLY, CDR2 FYNNEI. The CDR3 coding sequence is TGTGCCAGCACCGTGGCTACCAATGAGCAGTTCTTC. It is translated as CASTVATNEQFF.

This clonotype was found many times. V is TRBV7-8 and J is TRBJ2-7, with D perhaps TRBD1 (6 bases). Germline CDR1 reads SGHVS; CDR2 reads FQNEAQ. With 4 bases removed from V and 4 bases from J, the gap between germline ends came to 23 bases. This CDR3 has 17 residues. CDR3 region: CASSSLLLRDMRYEQYF. The CDR3 DNA reads as TGTGCCAGCAGCTCCTTATTACTCCGGGACATGAGATACGAGCAGTACTTC.

V is TRBV25-1 and J is TRBJ2-2; 8 bases are shared with TRBD1. This CDR3 comprises 15 residues. V lost 3 bases to trimming and J lost 7 bases; unmatched junction nucleotides: 7. In germline, CDR1 is MGHDK, CDR2 SYGVNS. The CDR3 protein is CASSEQGARIGELFF. CDR3 sequence (DNA): TGTGCCAGCAGTGAGCAGGGGGCGCGGATCGGGGAGCTGTTTTTT.

This clonotype appeared many times. The chain recombines TRBV18 with TRBJ2-3; TRBD1 might be the D (6 bases). The CDR3 has 15 residues. V dropped 3 bases and J dropped 5 bases, with 15 bases sitting between them. CDR1 is KGHSH, CDR2 LQKENI, per germline. CDR3 in amino acids: CASSPSTGIKDTQYF. Here the CDR3 DNA reads TGTGCCAGCTCACCCTCCACAGGGATTAAAGATACGCAGTATTTT. Combining the CDR3 with reference TRBV18 and TRBJ2-3 gives the whole variable domain NAGVMQNPRHLVRRRGQEARLRCSPMKGHSHVYWYRQLPEEGLKFMVYLQKENIIDESGMPKERFSAEFPKEGPSILRIQQVVRGDSAAYFCASSPSTGIKDTQYFGPGTRLTVL.

The rearrangement links TRBV7-9 to TRBJ2-3, with 12 bases fitting TRBD2. Trimming at V came to 5 bases and at J to 6 bases, leaving 9 bases not matched to a gene. The germline CDR1 and CDR2 sequences are SEHNR and FQNEAQ (reference sequence). The CDR3 is 16 residues long. CDR3 DNA: TGTGCCAGCAGCCGACTAGCGGGGGTCTCAGGGGATACGCAGTATTTT. Its protein is CASSRLAGVSGDTQYF.

The V call is TRBV19, the J call TRBJ1-4; D might be TRBD1 (5 bases). There are 18 residues in the CDR3. Trimming took 3 bases from V and 9 from J, leaving 26 bases between them. The germline V gene has CDR1 LNHDA and CDR2 SQIVND (reference sequence). DNA for the CDR3: TGTGCCAGTAGTATGAGGACTAGCGGGGCAGGTTCCGGGAAAAAACTGTTTTTT. It is translated as CASSMRTSGAGSGKKLFF.

This clonotype has ten or more counts. This chain connects TRBV10-3 to TRBJ1-2, with no clear D. CDR1 is ENHRY and CDR2 is SYGVKD in the germline V gene. The CDR3 consists of 12 residues. V dropped 4 bases and J dropped 8 bases, with 11 bases sitting between them. Here the CDR3 reads CAISVLGSGYTF. The CDR3 DNA reads as TGTGCCATCAGTGTTTTAGGATCCGGCTACACCTTC.

The rearrangement joins TRBV7-9 to TRBJ1-2; no definite D call. This CDR3 comprises 14 residues. V was shortened by 5 bases and J by 4 bases, with 14 bases between the two germline ends. Per germline, CDR1 SEHNR and CDR2 FQNEAQ (reference sequence). The DNA for the CDR3 is TGTGCCAGCAGCCTATCTGCGGATGCCTATGGCTACACCTTC. Its translation is CASSLSADAYGYTF.

The chain is built from TRBV19 and TRBJ2-5; 9 bases line up with TRBD1. J was trimmed by 3 bases and V by 1 base; bases with no gene match: 3. Germline V gene data show CDR1 as LNHDA and CDR2 as SQIVND (reference sequence). The CDR3 length is 15 residues. The CDR3: CASSIGTGVEETQYF. CDR3 DNA: TGTGCCAGTAGTATAGGGACAGGGGTTGAAGAGACCCAGTACTTC.

The chain joins TRBV7-9 to TRBJ2-7; D may be TRBD2 (6 bases). The ends were cut back, 5 bases at V and 5 bases at J, with 16 bases in the middle. The CDR3 has 14 residues. CDR1 SEHNR and CDR2 FQNEAQ come from the germline V gene (reference sequence). The CDR3 region is CASSPPAGKDEQYF. The CDR3 DNA follows: TGTGCCAGCAGCCCCCCGGCGGGAAAAGACGAGCAGTACTTC.